This TCR beta chain appears in the sequencing data of a study of T cells in Graves' hyperthyroidism and ophthalmopathy. Study-wide background: At the time of initial diagnosis and before any treatment, peripheral blood was collected. Whole-study findings and limits: Stable hyperthyroidism and ophthalmopathy were separated using 13 V-J signatures. Most expanded thyroid clonotypes above 0.001 also appeared in blood.

Regions amplified from RNA transcripts were the TCR beta CDR3 regions. Carried out on the TCR CDR3, a first-round RT-PCR used the HTBI primer set. TCRdb recomputed calls from the multiplex PCR reads with MiXCR, one row per CDR3 protein. The data contain about 460,000 distinct CDR3 sequences, roughly 23% of them seen just once; the ten biggest clones take up less than 65%. PBMCs were collected from an approximately 10 ml volume of fresh peripheral blood. This clonotype has at least ten counts. Its antigen is not known. This receptor was identified in a woman between 70 and 85 years old with Graves' ophthalmopathy. Source material: blood.

The chain's CDR3 is CASSYSGSSYEQYF. The CDR3 nucleotides read TGTGCCAGCAGCTATAGCGGGAGCTCCTACGAGCAGTACTTC. The chain joins TRBV12-3 or TRBV12-4 to TRBJ2-7; TRBD2 aligns across 9 bases. The CDR3 has 14 residues. V was pared by 6 bases and J by 0 bases, with 3 bases of the junction left unmatched.